The sequence of this T cell receptor beta chain was determined in a study of regulatory T cells in long-lasting Graves disease. For the study at large: Antithyroid drugs had been taken by newly diagnosed Graves' patients for under 3 months. General observations from the study: Study of thyroid tissue was not done, with only peripheral blood studied. TRBV28, TRBJ1-2 and TRBJ2-5 were favored in persistent disease.

iRepertoire HTBI primers and Arm-PCR of CDR3 regions built TCR beta libraries. TCRdb redid the calling of the multiplex PCR reads with MiXCR, one entry per CDR3 protein. This sample yields around 400,000 distinct CDR3 sequences, of which around 16% are seen a single time; 22% belongs to the top ten. This clonotype came up many times. The antigen remains undetermined. As for time point: newly diagnosed GD, antithyroid drugs for less than 3 months. From PBMCs, RNA was extracted and then used to make the TCR library. With EDTA tubes as the receptacles, nine milliliters of peripheral blood were drawn. Germline lookup yields CDR1 SQVTM and CDR2 ANQGSEA. V dropped 5 bases and J dropped 6; count of bases not matched to a gene: 7. There are 13 residues in the CDR3.

The source is a female donor with Graves disease. V gene TRBV29-1 combines with J gene TRBJ1-2, with 9 bases lining up with TRBD1. Sequencing was performed on peripheral blood mononuclear cells (PBMCs), taken at new diagnosis, from a patient treated with antithyroid drugs. The CDR3 region is CSVRGTGLDGYTF. The CDR3 region has the DNA TGCAGCGTTAGAGGGACAGGGCTGGATGGCTACACCTTC.